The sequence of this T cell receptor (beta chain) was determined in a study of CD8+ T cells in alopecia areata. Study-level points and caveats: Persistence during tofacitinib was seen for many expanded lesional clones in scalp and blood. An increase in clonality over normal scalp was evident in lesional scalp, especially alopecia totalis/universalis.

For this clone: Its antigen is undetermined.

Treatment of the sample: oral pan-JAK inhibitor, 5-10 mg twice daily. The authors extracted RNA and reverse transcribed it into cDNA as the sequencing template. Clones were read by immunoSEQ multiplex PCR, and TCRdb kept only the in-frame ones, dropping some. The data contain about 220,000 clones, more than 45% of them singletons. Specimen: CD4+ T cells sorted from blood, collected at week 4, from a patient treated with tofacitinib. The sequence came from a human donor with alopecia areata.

The CDR3 DNA reads as TGCAGCGTTCGGGTAAATGCTGATTCCGGGGAGCTGTTTTTT. Encoded protein: CSVRVNADSGELFF. The chain uses TRBV29-1 and TRBJ2-2, with D hard to call. V gave up 5 bases and J gave up 6 bases, with 16 bases separating them. Germline V gene sequence: CDR1 SQVTM, CDR2 ANQGSEA. The CDR3 has 14 residues.